Shown below are 16 T cell receptor beta chains from a single sample sequenced in a study of blood T cell repertoires in COVID-19. Data came from immunoSEQ multiplex PCR; TCRdb stores just in-frame clones and leaves some out. The sample lists about 160,000 clones; under 90% were seen once. The sample consisted of peripheral blood. The receptors were sampled from a woman aged 80 or over with active or convalescent COVID-19.

This chain connects TRBV30 to TRBJ1-1; 11 bases are shared with TRBD1. There are 15 residues in the CDR3. Per germline, CDR1 GTSNPN and CDR2 SVGIG (reference sequence). J lost 4 bases, V lost 0 bases, and 4 bases had no gene match. CDR3 nucleotide sequence: TGTGCCTGGAGTGTACGTGGGACAGGGGGCACTGAAGCTTTCTTT. Residues: CAWSVRGTGGTEAFF.

This clone was seen only a few times. The chain couples TRBV7-8 to TRBJ1-5, with D possibly matching TRBD1 (5 bases). Trimming pared 3 bases from V and 7 bases from J, leaving 19 bases between. The CDR3 loop spans 16 amino acids. Germline lookup yields CDR1 SGHVS and CDR2 FQNEAQ. The CDR3, as DNA: TGTGCCAGCAGCTTGACGGGGGACCTATGGGGACAGCCCCAGCATTTT. Its translation: CASSLTGDLWGQPQHF. Full variable domain (outside the CDR3, taken from reference TRBV7-8 and TRBJ1-5): GAGVSQSPRYKVAKRGQDVALRCDPISGHVSLFWYQQALGQGPEFLTYFQNEAQLDKSGLPSDRFFAERPEGSVSTLKIQRTQQEDSAVYLCASSLTGDLWGQPQHFGDGTRLSIL.

The chain is built from TRBV19 and TRBJ2-5; the D is unclear. The CDR3 is 11 residues long. V was pared by 11 bases and J by 2 bases, with 9 bases between. Germline values: CDR1 LNHDA, CDR2 SQIVND (reference sequence). CDR3 in amino acids: CAFARQETQYF. The CDR3, as DNA: TGTGCCTTTGCCCGGCAAGAGACCCAGTACTTC.

CDR3 residues: CASSVGQGGYTF. The DNA of the CDR3 is TGTGCCAGCAGCGTAGGACAGGGCGGCTACACCTTC. The gene calls are TRBV9 and TRBJ1-2, with 7 bases identical to TRBD1. Germline assignment: CDR1 SGDLS and CDR2 YYNGEE. The CDR3 is 12 amino acids. J gave up 8 bases and V 0 bases, and 1 base lay outside the gene matches.

V and J are TRBV2 and TRBJ1-5; the D is unclear. V gave up 6 bases and J gave up 7 bases, with 13 bases separating them. Germline V lookup: CDR1 SNHLY, CDR2 FYNNEI. The CDR3 length is 13 residues. CDR3 nucleotide sequence: TGTGCCAGCAGGGGCAGGATGGAACAGCCCCAGCATTTT. The encoded protein is CASRGRMEQPQHF.

As DNA, the CDR3 is TGTGCCAGTAGTATAGGGGGAGAGCGGGGCTATGGCTACACCTTC. It translates to CASSIGGERGYGYTF. The chain joins TRBV19 to TRBJ1-2, with no clear D. The CDR3 is 15 residues long. Germline CDR1 LNHDA, CDR2 SQIVND (reference sequence). V was trimmed by 1 base and J by 4 bases, leaving 13 bases between them.

This sequence joins TRBV19 and TRBJ2-7; 12 bases match TRBD2. V lost 3 bases, J lost 1 base, and 1 base stayed unmatched. The CDR3 sequence is 15 residues long. Germline loops: CDR1 LNHDA, CDR2 SQIVND (reference sequence). The CDR3 is CASSITSGRSYEQYF. Written as DNA, the CDR3 is TGTGCCAGTAGTATCACTAGCGGGAGGTCCTACGAGCAGTACTTC.

This rearrangement joins TRBV5-1 to TRBJ1-2; D is possibly TRBD1 (6 bases). V lost 4 bases to trimming and J lost 4 bases, with 14 bases between them. Germline V gene lookup returns CDR1 SGHRS and CDR2 YFSETQ. The CDR3 spans 14 residues. The CDR3 is CASSHGAGAYGYTF. CDR3 coding DNA: TGCGCCAGCAGCCACGGAGCGGGGGCCTATGGCTACACCTTC.

This clone appeared once. The gene calls are TRBV4-1 and TRBJ2-7, with 7 bases matching TRBD1. This CDR3 is built from 15 residues. Per the germline V gene, CDR1 is MGHRA and CDR2 is YSYEKL. V trimming: 0 bases; J trimming: 2 bases; junction bases outside the gene matches: 4. CDR3 sequence (DNA): TGCGCCAGCAGCCAAGAGATGGACAGGCCCTACGAGCAGTACTTC. Protein product: CASSQEMDRPYEQYF.

A note on this clone: At the DNA level, this CDR3 is encoded by other sequences in the same sample as well. The chain joins TRBV5-1 to TRBJ2-2; D possibly corresponds to TRBD1 (5 bases). In germline, CDR1 is SGHRS, CDR2 YFSETQ. This CDR3 contains 15 residues. Trimming stripped 4 bases from V and 4 bases from J, with 14 bases between. The CDR3 nucleotides are TGCGCCAGCAGCCCCCCATTTAGGGGCACCGGGGAGCTGTTTTTT. Protein product: CASSPPFRGTGELFF.

This clone was picked up one time. The chain's CDR3 is CASNREGRGYTF. The CDR3, as DNA: TGTGCCAGCAATAGGGAGGGTCGCGGCTACACCTTC. The rearrangement uses TRBV6-6 and TRBJ1-2; no clear D gene. The CDR3 totals 12 residues. Germline V gene data show CDR1 as MNHNY and CDR2 as SVGAGI (reference sequence). Trimming took off 7 bases at V and 8 bases at J, with 14 bases between the two ends.

This chain connects TRBV5-1 to TRBJ2-5, with a possible D match to TRBD2 (6 bases). This CDR3 is 14 amino acids long. V shed 6 bases and J shed 0 bases, with 12 bases lying between them. Per germline, CDR1 SGHRS and CDR2 YFSETQ. CDR3 sequence: CASKLRRDQETQYF. The CDR3 nucleotides read TGCGCCAGCAAGCTCAGGAGGGACCAAGAGACCCAGTACTTC.

The chain employs TRBV2 and TRBJ2-3; 12 nucleotides align to TRBD2. Unmatched junction bases numbered 9, after V lost 6 bases and J lost 5 bases. The germline V gene encodes CDR1 SNHLY and CDR2 FYNNEI. This CDR3 comprises 16 residues. The CDR3 is CASRARLAGAGDTQYF. CDR3 DNA: TGTGCCAGCAGGGCACGACTAGCGGGAGCGGGAGATACGCAGTATTTT.

The DNA for the CDR3 is TGTGCCAGCAGTTTAGTTAACTACGAGCAGTACTTC. Residues: CASSLVNYEQYF. The rearrangement joins TRBV12-3 or TRBV12-4 to TRBJ2-7, with D uncertain. The V gene lost 1 base and the J gene lost 3 bases, with 4 bases spanning the gap. The CDR3 consists of 12 residues.

The chain joins TRBV5-6 to TRBJ1-4; 7 bases fit TRBD1. V shed 4 bases and J 2 bases; nucleotides not matched to a gene: 8. CDR3 length: 16 amino acids. Germline lookup yields CDR1 SGHDT and CDR2 YYEEEE. Written as DNA, the CDR3 is TGTGCCAGCAGCCCCCTAGGGGGCAGGACTAATGAAAAACTGTTTTTT. It specifies CASSPLGGRTNEKLFF.

This rearrangement joins TRBV20-1 to TRBJ1-4; 9 bases agree with TRBD1. V lost 3 bases and J lost 4; bases outside the gene matches: 6. The germline V gene has CDR1 DFQATT and CDR2 SNEGSKA (reference sequence). The length of the CDR3 is 15 residues. CDR3 sequence reads: CSASAPGQGNEKLFF. The CDR3 DNA sequence: TGCAGTGCTAGTGCTCCGGGACAGGGTAATGAAAAACTGTTTTTT.